The 10 T cell receptor beta chains below come from one sample, sequenced in a study of shared clonotypes between healthy human individuals. The assay was immunoSEQ multiplex PCR, and TCRdb's table has in-frame clones only and misses some. The data contain a few million clones, just over 90% of them seen just once; the ten biggest clones take up around 0.15%. Sequenced input: naive CD4+ T cells sorted from blood. Sample subset: CD45RA+ positively selected. Receptors originate from a man aged 18 to 29 in good health.

The rearrangement uses TRBV5-6 and TRBJ2-2, with D perhaps matching TRBD1 or TRBD2 (5 bases each). The length of the CDR3 is 15 residues. Germline CDR1 is SGHDT and CDR2 is YYEEEE. Between the trimmed V and J ends, which lost 1 base and 3 bases, there was a span of 10 bases. The CDR3 loop is CASSLFQGDTGELFF. The CDR3 DNA reads TGTGCCAGCAGCTTGTTTCAGGGAGACACCGGGGAGCTGTTTTTT.

DNA for the CDR3: TGTGCCAGCAGCTTACAGGGACGGACTGAAGCTTTCTTT. As protein: CASSLQGRTEAFF. The chain employs TRBV5-4 and TRBJ1-1, with a possible D match to TRBD1 (6 bases). This CDR3 has 13 residues. Germline CDR1 SGHNT, CDR2 YYREEE (reference sequence). Trimming took 2 bases from V and 5 from J, leaving 10 bases between them.

The CDR3 is CASFSGTASNQPQHF. The CDR3 nucleotides are TGTGCCAGTTTCTCCGGGACAGCGAGCAATCAGCCCCAGCATTTT. The chain couples TRBV28 to TRBJ1-5, with 7 nucleotides matching TRBD1. This CDR3 comprises 15 residues. Trimming cost V 9 bases and J 1 base; bases outside gene matches: 9. Germline CDR1 reads MDHEN; CDR2 reads SYDVKM.

This clone was recorded once. V and J are TRBV25-1 and TRBJ2-1; D gene uncertain. Trimming removed 6 bases from V and 2 bases from J, with 17 bases in between. Germline-derived CDR1 and CDR2 are MGHDK and SYGVNS. This CDR3 contains 16 residues. The CDR3, as DNA: TGTGCCAGCAGGCCCAAAAACCTCGTTACCTACAATGAGCAGTTCTTC. Protein: CASRPKNLVTYNEQFF.

The rearrangement uses TRBV6-5 and TRBJ1-1; D is ambiguous. This CDR3 region has 14 residues. The germline CDR1 and CDR2 sequences are MNHEY and SVGAGI. Trimming removed 0 bases at V and 1 base at J, with 6 bases between. DNA of the CDR3: TGTGCCAGCAGTTACTCGGCAGAGAACACTGAAGCTTTCTTT. Its protein product is CASSYSAENTEAFF.

V is TRBV7-2 and J is TRBJ1-3; 8 bases match TRBD1. Germline V lookup: CDR1 SGHTA, CDR2 FQGNSA. The CDR3 extends over 15 amino acids. The junction had 10 bases not matched to a gene; V was cut back by 5 bases and J by 7 bases. CDR3 DNA sequence: TGTGCCAGCAGCACGCGACAGGGGCTGGGGAACACCATATATTTT. The encoded protein is CASSTRQGLGNTIYF. The entire variable domain, with the rest obtained from reference TRBV7-2 and TRBJ1-3, is as follows: GAGVSQSPSNKVTEKGKDVELRCDPISGHTALYWYRQSLGQGLEFLIYFQGNSAPDKSGLPSDRFSAERTGGSVSTLTIQRTQQEDSAVYLCASSTRQGLGNTIYFGEGSWLTVV.

The chain recombines TRBV7-9 with TRBJ1-2; D is perhaps TRBD1 (5 bases). V lost 1 base and J lost 2, with 8 bases in between. The CDR3 length is 14 residues. Germline CDR1 and CDR2: SEHNR and FQNEAQ (reference sequence). CDR3: CASSLVAGNYGYTF. The CDR3 nucleotides are TGTGCCAGCAGCTTAGTGGCAGGGAACTATGGCTACACCTTC.

The chain links TRBV19 to TRBJ2-2, with D perhaps being TRBD1 or TRBD2 (5 bases each). Germline V lookup: CDR1 LNHDA, CDR2 SQIVND (reference sequence). The CDR3 is 13 residues long. The ends were cut back, 9 bases at V and 6 bases at J, with 14 bases in the middle. CDR3 in amino acids: CASRDLRAGELFF. CDR3 nucleotides: TGTGCCAGCCGGGACCTCCGTGCCGGGGAGCTGTTTTTT.

The chain couples TRBV27 to TRBJ1-5, with 8 bases fitting TRBD1. The CDR3 is made up of 17 amino acids. Germline CDR1 reads MNHEY; CDR2 reads SMNVEV (reference sequence). The V and J ends lost 11 bases and 0 bases, in that order; junction bases with no gene match: 15. The CDR3: CASSPGDRRYSNQPQHF. The CDR3 nucleotides read TGTGCCTCGTCGCCGGGGGACAGGCGTTATAGCAATCAGCCCCAGCATTTT.

The J gene is TRBJ2-5, the V gene TRBV2; 7 bases fit TRBD1. V lost 7 bases to trimming and J lost 5 bases; unmatched junction nucleotides: 10. This CDR3 is 14 amino acids long. In germline, CDR1 is SNHLY, CDR2 FYNNEI. The CDR3 coding sequence is TGTGCCAGCACCGACAGGGACAGAGGGGAGACCCAGTACTTC. This gives the protein CASTDRDRGETQYF.